This entry lists 25 T cell receptor beta chains sequenced from one sample in a study of T cell repertoires in cytomegalovirus infection (dated by TCRdb to the late 2010s). Sequencing was carried out with an Illumina HiSeq 1500. TCRdb ran its own pipeline on the public reads, namely fastp trimming at Q25 and MiXCR clone calling, and kept in-frame beta chains. Under each unique CDR3 protein, matching rows form one entry showing the most common genes and DNA. This sample is represented by about 740,000 distinct CDR3 sequences; less than 40% of them were singletons. The biggest ten clones account for around 2.6% of the sample. Sequencing input: PBMCs. These receptors originate from a human donor in good health (CMV status not recorded). Some clones in this sample may be carry-over from other donors' samples.

This clonotype was observed a few times. This chain connects TRBV27 to TRBJ1-2; 10 bases map to TRBD1. CDR1 is MNHEY, CDR2 SMNVEV, per germline (reference sequence). This CDR3 region has 15 residues. With 5 bases clipped from V and 8 bases from J, the junction kept 11 bases outside the gene matches. This CDR3 reads CASSRTGQGVRGYTF. In DNA form, the CDR3 reads TGTGCCAGCAGTCGAACCGGACAGGGGGTGCGAGGCTACACCTTC.

A few counts support this clonotype. The rearrangement uses TRBV24-1 and TRBJ2-7, with 8 bases matching TRBD1. V lost 3 bases to trimming and J lost 5 bases; unmatched junction nucleotides: 11. Per the germline V gene, CDR1 is KGHDR and CDR2 is SFDVKD. CDR3 length: 16 residues. CDR3 DNA sequence: TGTGCCACCAGTGATGCAGGGGGCGAGTCTTTCCACGAGCAGTACTTC. Protein: CATSDAGGESFHEQYF.

This clonotype was seen a handful of times. This chain uses TRBV6-1 with TRBJ1-5; 8 bases are shared with TRBD1. Trimming took 5 bases from V and 11 from J; bases not matched to a gene: 11. The CDR3 spans 14 residues. Germline lookup yields CDR1 MNHNS and CDR2 SASEGT. CDR3 bases: TGTGCCAGCAGTCCGGGACAGGTTATCAGGGCCCAGCATTTT. This translates into CASSPGQVIRAQHF.

J is TRBJ2-2 and V is TRBV5-4; D ambiguous. Germline V gene lookup returns CDR1 SGHNT and CDR2 YYREEE (reference sequence). The V end lost 0 bases, the J end lost 7 bases, and 13 bases lay between the germline ends. The CDR3 is 15 amino acids. DNA of the CDR3: TGTGCCAGCAGCTTGGGGGGATTCGGTCTCGGGGAGCTGTTTTTT. As protein: CASSLGGFGLGELFF.

This clonotype turned up a few times. This CDR3 is CASSSLQGDEQFF. CDR3 nucleotide sequence: TGCGCCAGCAGCTCTCTACAGGGAGATGAGCAGTTCTTC. The rearrangement links TRBV5-1 to TRBJ2-1, with a weak D call TRBD1 (6 bases). Trimming stripped 3 bases from V and 8 bases from J, with 12 bases between. The germline V gene has CDR1 SGHRS and CDR2 YFSETQ. This CDR3 is 13 amino acids long.

This clonotype was counted between two and nine times. The chain joins TRBV28 to TRBJ2-7, with unresolved D. CDR3 length: 14 amino acids. Trimming took off 5 bases at V and 5 bases at J, with 16 bases between the two ends. CDR1 and CDR2 from the germline V gene are MDHEN and SYDVKM. The CDR3 reads CASSLGRSVDEQYF. The CDR3 nucleotides read TGTGCCAGCAGTCTCGGCAGGTCGGTGGACGAGCAGTACTTC.

This clonotype turned up a few times. The rearrangement uses TRBV7-6 and TRBJ2-3; possibly TRBD2 for D (5 bases). Germline V lookup: CDR1 SGHVS, CDR2 FNYEAQ. The CDR3 has 14 amino acids. Trimming took 7 bases from V and 3 from J, leaving 14 bases between them. CDR3 sequence reads: CASTWAEGTDTQYF. The CDR3 DNA follows: TGTGCCAGCACGTGGGCAGAGGGAACAGATACGCAGTATTTT.

J is TRBJ1-2 and V is TRBV29-1; D is uncertain. CDR3 length equals 12 residues. V gave up 1 base and J gave up 5 bases, with 8 bases separating them. Germline CDR1 and CDR2: SQVTM and ANQGSEA. The CDR3 DNA is TGCAGCGTTGAAGGACGGACTTATGGCTACACCTTC. Residues: CSVEGRTYGYTF.

A few counts support this clonotype. V gene TRBV28 combines with J gene TRBJ1-5; D is undetermined. The CDR3 loop spans 15 amino acids. Germline values: CDR1 MDHEN, CDR2 SYDVKM. With 2 bases removed from V and 5 bases from J, the gap between germline ends came to 13 bases. CDR3 DNA: TGTGCCAGCAGTTTAAGGGTGGGATCCGATCAGCCCCAGCATTTT. This encodes CASSLRVGSDQPQHF.

This clonotype was recorded at least ten times. The chain recombines TRBV28 with TRBJ1-1; D might be TRBD1 (5 bases). The CDR3 runs 14 residues. From germline, CDR1 is MDHEN and CDR2 SYDVKM. V was cut by 11 bases and J by 1 base, with 17 bases left in between. CDR3 in amino acids: CAHRRDGRNTEAFF. The CDR3 DNA is TGTGCCCACCGGCGGGACGGACGGAACACTGAAGCTTTCTTT.

The chain is built from TRBV6-1 and TRBJ1-1; the match to TRBD1 covers 7 bases. This CDR3 comprises 14 residues. Germline V gives CDR1 MNHNS, CDR2 SASEGT. J was trimmed by 5 bases and V by 8 bases; bases with no gene match: 11. CDR3 in amino acids: CASYVQGWNTEAFF. The CDR3 DNA reads as TGTGCCAGCTATGTACAGGGGTGGAATACTGAAGCTTTCTTT.

The genes are TRBV6-5 and TRBJ1-1, with 8 nucleotides matching TRBD1. This CDR3 contains 20 residues. J was trimmed by 4 bases and V by 2 bases; bases with no gene match: 21. The V gene's germline CDR1 is MNHEY and CDR2 SVGAGI. Here the CDR3 reads CASSYDAFVMDRAVGTEAFF. The CDR3 nucleotides read TGTGCCAGCAGTTACGACGCTTTTGTTATGGACAGGGCTGTGGGCACTGAAGCTTTCTTT.

This clonotype was recorded a few times. The chain links TRBV20-1 to TRBJ2-3; TRBD2 agrees at 14 bases. Germline lookup yields CDR1 DFQATT and CDR2 SNEGSKA (reference sequence). This CDR3 contains 14 residues. V dropped 6 bases and J dropped 5; count of bases not matched to a gene: 4. CDR3 sequence: CSAPTSGRVDTQYF. CDR3 bases: TGCAGTGCGCCGACTAGCGGGAGGGTAGATACGCAGTATTTT.

This clonotype was picked up many times. The gene calls are TRBV28 and TRBJ2-2; D gene ambiguous. Germline V gene lookup returns CDR1 MDHEN and CDR2 SYDVKM. The CDR3 is made up of 14 amino acids. Trimming stripped 7 bases from V and 0 bases from J, with 9 bases between. CDR3 sequence (DNA): TGTGCCAGCACTCTGCACCCGAACACCGGGGAGCTGTTTTTT. Translating gives CASTLHPNTGELFF.

This clonotype has only a few counts. This rearrangement joins TRBV6-5 to TRBJ1-1; a possible D gene is TRBD1 (6 bases). CDR1 is MNHEY, CDR2 SVGAGI, per germline. This CDR3 comprises 13 residues. V was cut by 6 bases and J by 3 bases, with 11 bases left in between. The DNA of the CDR3 is TGTGCCAGCAGCTGGGACACATACACTGAAGCTTTCTTT. Translated: CASSWDTYTEAFF.

The chain has TRBV15 and TRBJ2-1; the D is unclear. The CDR3 extends over 17 amino acids. The V gene's germline CDR1 is LNHNV and CDR2 YYDKDF (reference sequence). The ends were cut back, 4 bases at V and 5 bases at J, with 21 bases in the middle. The CDR3 reads CATSNPQEHLRNNEQFF. The CDR3 nucleotides are TGTGCCACCAGCAACCCCCAGGAACATCTTAGAAACAATGAGCAGTTCTTC. The full variable domain, rest sourced from reference TRBV15 and TRBJ2-1, is DAMVIQNPRYQVTQFGKPVTLSCSQTLNHNVMYWYQQKSSQAPKLLFHYYDKDFNNEADTPDNFQSRRPNTSFCFLDIRSPGLGDTAMYLCATSNPQEHLRNNEQFFGPGTRLTVL.

V is TRBV7-2 and J is TRBJ2-4; 7 bases match TRBD2. CDR3 size: 17 residues. Germline V lookup: CDR1 SGHTA, CDR2 FQGNSA. Trimming cost V 5 bases and J 0 bases; bases outside gene matches: 10. CDR3 region: CASSGVGGELAKNIQYF. The CDR3 DNA is TGTGCCAGCAGCGGGGTGGGGGGGGAACTAGCCAAAAACATTCAGTACTTC.

This clonotype was detected only a few times. The chain links TRBV12-3 or TRBV12-4 to TRBJ2-1, with 8 nucleotides matching TRBD2. V was pared by 6 bases and J by 6 bases, with 10 bases of the junction left unmatched. This CDR3 contains 15 residues. CDR3 residues: CASSPGLGGFNEQFF. CDR3 coding DNA: TGTGCCAGCAGCCCGGGACTAGGCGGTTTCAATGAGCAGTTCTTC.

J is TRBJ2-7 and V is TRBV20-1; no clear D gene. Trimming stripped 3 bases from V and 6 bases from J, with 12 bases between. CDR1 is DFQATT and CDR2 is SNEGSKA in the germline V gene (reference sequence). This CDR3 region has 12 residues. CDR3 in DNA: TGCAGTGCTAGCCCAATACTCGGCGAGCAGTACTTC. Translation: CSASPILGEQYF.

The gene calls are TRBV28 and TRBJ1-5, with D possibly matching TRBD1 (5 bases). V was shortened by 4 bases and J by 3 bases, with 13 bases between the two germline ends. Germline CDR1 MDHEN, CDR2 SYDVKM. The CDR3 loop spans 15 amino acids. CDR3 in DNA: TGTGCCAGCAGTTGGGGCAGGAGTGACAATCAGCCCCAGCATTTT. It translates to CASSWGRSDNQPQHF.

This clonotype appeared once. The chain uses TRBV19 and TRBJ1-5; 10 nucleotides line up with TRBD1. The CDR3 covers 17 residues. Looked up from germline, CDR1 is LNHDA and CDR2 is SQIVND (reference sequence). With 7 bases clipped from V and 7 bases from J, the junction kept 16 bases outside the gene matches. CDR3 sequence reads: CASNTDRGHVTGQPQHF. DNA for the CDR3: TGTGCCAGTAATACAGACAGGGGGCACGTTACTGGCCAGCCCCAGCATTTT.

This clonotype was observed many times. V usage is TRBV7-2 and J usage is TRBJ2-4, with 10 nucleotides matching TRBD2. Germline values: CDR1 SGHTA, CDR2 FQGNSA. CDR3 length: 19 residues. With V trimmed by 1 base and J by 0 bases, 9 bases remained unmatched. CDR3 coding DNA: TGTGCCAGCAGCTTAGGACTAGCGGGTAATCCTCTAGCCAAAAACATTCAGTACTTC. It yields the protein CASSLGLAGNPLAKNIQYF.

This clonotype was observed at least ten times. The chain is built from TRBV7-6 and TRBJ1-5, with a tentative D call TRBD1 (6 bases). V lost 5 bases and J 3 bases, leaving 17 bases between the germline ends. This CDR3 is built from 16 residues. Per the germline V gene, CDR1 is SGHVS and CDR2 is FNYEAQ. The CDR3 sequence: CASSHPGTPANQPQHF. CDR3 DNA: TGTGCCAGCAGCCACCCCGGGACACCGGCCAATCAGCCCCAGCATTTT.

This clonotype showed up just once. The conserved closing phenylalanine or tryptophan is absent in this CDR3, likely reflecting a read error. This chain joins TRBV4-1 and TRBJ1-3, with D hard to call. V gave up 6 bases and J gave up 2 bases, with 8 bases separating them. The CDR3 length is 13 residues. Germline V lookup: CDR1 MGHRA, CDR2 YSYEKL. CDR3 protein: CASRSRTGNTIYL. The CDR3 region has the DNA TGCGCCAGCAGATCAAGGACTGGAAACACCATATATCTT.

The CDR3 DNA is TGTGCCAGCAGCCAACGTTTACCGGGACTAGCGGGCTACAATGAGCAGTTCTTC. Its translation is CASSQRLPGLAGYNEQFF. The rearrangement uses TRBV6-5 and TRBJ2-1, with 12 bases that match TRBD2. The CDR3 is 18 residues long. With V trimmed by 6 bases and J by 3 bases, 12 bases remained unmatched. Per germline, CDR1 MNHEY and CDR2 SVGAGI.